The subject of this entry is one T cell receptor (beta chain). CDR3 length: 13 amino acids. The V gene's germline CDR1 is MNHEY and CDR2 SVGAGI. V dropped 6 bases and J dropped 9 bases, with 17 bases sitting between them. Using its own MiXCR run on the 5' RACE reads, TCRdb lists one record per CDR3 protein. The table has 20,000 to 25,000 distinct CDR3 sequences, about 31% seen once. Sample: tumor-infiltrating naive CD4+ T cells sorted from the breast tumor. Documented subset: naive CD4+ T cells, CD4+CD45RA+CD25-. The clonotype was recovered from a female donor with breast cancer. The rearrangement links TRBV6-5 to TRBJ1-1; D uncertain. The CDR3 here is CASRYGGDGKAFF. The CDR3 DNA follows: TGTGCCAGCAGGTACGGTGGCGATGGGAAAGCTTTCTTT.